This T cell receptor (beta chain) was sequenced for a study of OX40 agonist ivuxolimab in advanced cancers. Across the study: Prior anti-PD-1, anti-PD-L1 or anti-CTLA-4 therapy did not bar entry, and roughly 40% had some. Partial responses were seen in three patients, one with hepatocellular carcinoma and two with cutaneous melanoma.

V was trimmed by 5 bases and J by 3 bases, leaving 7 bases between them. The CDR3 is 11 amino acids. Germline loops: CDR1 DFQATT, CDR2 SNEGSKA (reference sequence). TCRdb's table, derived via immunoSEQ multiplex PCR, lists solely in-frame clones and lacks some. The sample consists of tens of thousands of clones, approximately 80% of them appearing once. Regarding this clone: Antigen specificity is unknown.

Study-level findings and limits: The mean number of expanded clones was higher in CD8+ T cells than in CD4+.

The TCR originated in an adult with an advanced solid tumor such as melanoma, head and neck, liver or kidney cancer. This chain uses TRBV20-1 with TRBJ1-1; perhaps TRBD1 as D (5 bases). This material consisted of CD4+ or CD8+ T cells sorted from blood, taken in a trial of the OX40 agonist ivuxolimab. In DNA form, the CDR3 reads TGCAGTGCTCCGGGGGACACTGAAGCTTTCTTT. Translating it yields CSAPGDTEAFF.